These T cell receptor beta chains were read from a single sample in a study of T-cell memory formation after mild COVID-19. TCRdb reprocessed the 5' RACE reads via MiXCR and lists one record per CDR3 protein. The sample lists fewer than 200,000 distinct CDR3 sequences; less than 20% were seen once. The sequencing sample was made of PBMCs or a T cell subset sorted from them (not recorded which). The source of these receptors is a man between 18 and 29 years old who had mild COVID-19 (a few samples of this study predate the infection). Cell type and time point are not known. CDR3s include the opening cysteine and the closing phenylalanine or tryptophan. The D gene is left open where the match is weak. Only some rows state a clone size, as once, few, many or a class for expanded clones.

j_gene	v_gene	d_gene	abundance	CDR3aa	CDR3nt
TRBJ2-1	TRBV7-9	-	many	CASSLTGYRAHNEQFF	TGTGCCAGCAGCTTAACCGGTTACAGGGCCCACAATGAGCAGTTCTTC
TRBJ2-3	TRBV2	-	-	CASPPGDFALWRQVTDTQYF	TGTGCCAGCCCCCCCGGGGACTTCGCCCTGTGGAGGCAAGTCACAGATACGCAGTATTTT
TRBJ2-2	TRBV6-2/TRBV6-3	-	few	CASSYGGVWTGELFF	TGTGCCAGCAGTTACGGCGGGGTATGGACCGGGGAGCTGTTTTTT
TRBJ2-4	TRBV28	TRBD1	few	CASTMSRGQNIQYF	TGTGCCAGCACCATGAGCAGGGGGCAAAACATTCAGTACTTC
TRBJ1-3	TRBV10-3	TRBD1	-	CAISEGQGDGNTIYF	TGTGCCATCAGTGAAGGACAGGGCGATGGAAACACCATATATTTT
TRBJ2-1	TRBV18	TRBD2	-	CASSPMRLAGGRNEQFF	TGTGCCAGCTCACCAATGCGTCTAGCGGGGGGGCGGAATGAGCAGTTCTTC
TRBJ1-1	TRBV12-3/TRBV12-4	-	few	CASTPGVGAFF	TGTGCCAGCACCCCAGGTGTTGGAGCTTTCTTT
TRBJ1-2	TRBV29-1	-	many	CSVPRDGPYGYTF	TGCAGCGTTCCACGCGACGGACCCTATGGCTACACCTTC
TRBJ2-5	TRBV5-1	-	few	CASSSTSGEETQYF	TGCGCCAGCAGCTCGACCTCAGGGGAAGAGACCCAGTACTTC
TRBJ2-2	TRBV24-1	-	few	CATSDFPGVGGELFF	TGTGCCACCAGTGATTTCCCAGGGGTTGGAGGGGAGCTGTTTTTT
TRBJ1-1	TRBV12-3/TRBV12-4	TRBD1	few	CASSRRDRDTEAFF	TGTGCCAGCAGCCGCCGGGACAGGGACACTGAAGCTTTCTTT
TRBJ1-2	TRBV7-2	TRBD1	few	CASSLGGDRGSGYTF	TGTGCCAGCAGCTTAGGTGGGGACAGGGGGTCCGGCTACACCTTC
TRBJ1-5	TRBV6-6	TRBD1	few	CASSFRQGRNQPQHF	TGTGCCAGCAGCTTTAGACAGGGGAGAAATCAGCCCCAGCATTTT
TRBJ2-6	TRBV7-2	-	-	CASSLGGYTLVGANVLTF	TGTGCCAGCAGCTTAGGAGGGTACACTCTGGTTGGGGCCAACGTCCTGACTTTC
TRBJ2-4	TRBV14	-	-	CASSRVDGIQYF	TGTGCCAGCAGCAGGGTAGATGGCATTCAGTACTTC
TRBJ2-3	TRBV29-1	-	few	CSGEDSTDTQYF	TGCAGCGGTGAGGACAGCACAGATACGCAGTATTTT
TRBJ2-1	TRBV7-3	TRBD2	-	CASSPGGGGAGLNEQFF	TGTGCCAGCAGCCCCGGCGGGGGGGGAGCGGGTCTGAATGAGCAGTTCTTC
TRBJ1-1	TRBV6-5	-	-	CASARRVGANTEAFF	TGTGCCAGCGCTCGGCGGGTGGGGGCGAACACTGAAGCTTTCTTT
TRBJ2-7	TRBV4-3	TRBD1	many	CASSQVLTGVYEQYF	TGCGCCAGCAGCCAAGTACTGACAGGGGTCTACGAGCAGTACTTC
TRBJ2-4	TRBV28	-	few	CASSPTGIAKNIQYF	TGTGCCAGCAGCCCAACAGGGATCGCCAAAAACATTCAGTACTTC
TRBJ1-4	TRBV15	-	few	CATSKEGFEEKLFF	TGTGCCACCAGCAAAGAAGGGTTCGAGGAAAAACTGTTTTTT
TRBJ2-7	TRBV10-1	-	-	CASSESETYEQYF	TGCGCCAGCAGTGAATCAGAGACCTACGAGCAGTACTTC
TRBJ2-1	TRBV14	-	few	CASSQGKGRSNEQFF	TGTGCCAGCAGCCAAGGGAAGGGGCGATCCAATGAGCAGTTCTTC
TRBJ2-2	TRBV6-5	-	few	CASSYFGDTGELFF	TGTGCCAGCAGTTACTTTGGAGACACCGGGGAGCTGTTTTTT
TRBJ1-1	TRBV7-2	-	few	CASSSSGLGQTEAFF	TGTGCCAGCAGCTCCAGTGGTTTAGGGCAAACTGAAGCTTTCTTT
TRBJ2-7	TRBV7-9	-	-	CASSDPGLAYEQYF	TGTGCCAGCAGCGACCCAGGGTTGGCCTACGAGCAGTACTTC
TRBJ2-4	TRBV5-1	-	few	CASSLVYRGGAKNIQYF	TGCGCCAGCAGCTTGGTATATCGAGGGGGAGCCAAAAACATTCAGTACTTC
TRBJ2-5	TRBV21-1	-	many	CASSKEYRGQGSQETQYF	TGTGCCAGCAGCAAAGAGTATAGAGGACAGGGATCCCAAGAGACCCAGTACTTC
TRBJ2-1	TRBV15	-	-	CATSRDKSAEQFF	TGTGCCACCAGCAGAGATAAGAGCGCTGAGCAGTTCTTC
TRBJ2-2	TRBV3-1	-	-	CASSQREDTGELFF	TGTGCCAGCAGCCAAAGGGAAGACACCGGGGAGCTGTTTTTT